Below are 28 T cell receptor beta chains sequenced from a single sample in a study of cytomegalovirus exposure and HLA in healthy donors. 13 Jbeta primers and 60 Vbeta primers were used for the PCR. Clones were read by immunoSEQ multiplex PCR, and TCRdb kept only the in-frame ones, dropping some. The repertoire holds around 130,000 clones, with 55% to 75% as singletons. Sequenced: PBMCs. These TCRs come from a human donor in good health.

The chain uses TRBV7-2 and TRBJ2-7; maybe TRBD1 (5 bases). The V end was cut by 4 bases, the J end by 4 bases, with 8 bases between. The CDR3 is 12 residues long. Looked up from germline, CDR1 is SGHTA and CDR2 is FQGNSA. The CDR3 nucleotides read TGTGCCAGCAGCTCTCAGGGATACGAGCAGTACTTC. Residues: CASSSQGYEQYF.

Concerning this clone: The junction departs from the called germline gene at one end, perhaps through a read error. This same CDR3 is encoded by further DNA sequences in the sample. V usage is TRBV7-9 and J usage is TRBJ1-4, with D maybe TRBD1 (6 bases). There are 14 residues in the CDR3. From germline, CDR1 is SEHNR and CDR2 FQNEAQ (reference sequence). CDR3 region: CASSPGQANEKLFF. DNA of the CDR3: TGTGCCAGCAGCCCGGGACAAGCTAATGAAAAATTGTTTTTT.

CDR3 amino acids: CASSLRSSRDPAKNIQYF. In DNA, the CDR3 is TGTGCCAGCAGCTTACGTTCGTCGCGGGATCCGGCCAAAAACATTCAGTACTTC. This chain joins TRBV7-2 and TRBJ2-4; maybe TRBD2 (6 bases). This CDR3 is 18 amino acids long. The germline V and J ends were trimmed by 2 bases and 1 base, with 18 bases remaining between them. Looked up from germline, CDR1 is SGHTA and CDR2 is FQGNSA. Full variable domain (rest looked up from reference TRBV7-2 and TRBJ2-4): GAGVSQSPSNKVTEKGKDVELRCDPISGHTALYWYRQSLGQGLEFLIYFQGNSAPDKSGLPSDRFSAERTGGSVSTLTIQRTQQEDSAVYLCASSLRSSRDPAKNIQYFGAGTRLSVL.

This clone occurred a few times. This chain links TRBV5-1 with TRBJ1-1, with a tentative D call TRBD1 (5 bases). Trimming cost V 0 bases and J 4 bases, with 7 bases left between them. This CDR3 comprises 13 residues. Germline lookup yields CDR1 SGHRS and CDR2 YFSETQ. CDR3 DNA sequence: TGCGCCAGCAGCTTGGAGGGGTCCACTGAAGCTTTCTTT. This encodes CASSLEGSTEAFF.

The genes are TRBV29-1 and TRBJ2-5, with D tentatively TRBD2 (6 bases). Germline CDR1 is SQVTM and CDR2 is ANQGSEA. The CDR3 runs 13 residues. Between the trimmed V and J ends, which lost 7 bases and 2 bases, there was a span of 14 bases. CDR3 bases: TGCAGCGCCGCGGGACGGCTACAAGAGACCCAGTACTTC. Its protein product is CSAAGRLQETQYF.

This clone was detected a few times. This chain uses TRBV12-1 with TRBJ1-2; the table's TRBD1 call for D was not verified on the DNA. TRBV12-1 is a documented pseudogene. This CDR3 comprises 14 residues. Here the CDR3 DNA reads TGTGCCAGCAGCTTGACAGGGGCTAACTATGGCTACACCTTC. Its protein product is CASSLTGANYGYTF.

The chain carries TRBV30 and TRBJ2-5; possible D gene TRBD2, 5 bases. Germline-derived CDR1 and CDR2 are GTSNPN and SVGIG (reference sequence). Trimming cost V 5 bases and J 6 bases, with 10 bases left between them. This CDR3 spans 11 amino acids. This CDR3 reads CAWGLEQTQYF. The DNA for the CDR3 is TGTGCCTGGGGACTCGAACAGACCCAGTACTTC.

V and J are TRBV30 and TRBJ1-1, with TRBD1 matching over 7 bases. V was pared by 4 bases and J by 6 bases, with 8 bases of the junction left unmatched. Germline CDR1 GTSNPN, CDR2 SVGIG (reference sequence). CDR3 length: 13 residues. The CDR3 DNA reads TGTGCCTGGACCCGAGGACAGGCCGCTGAAGCTTTCTTT. Residues: CAWTRGQAAEAFF.

This chain joins TRBV28 and TRBJ1-2, with 10 bases lining up with TRBD1. Germline assignment: CDR1 MDHEN and CDR2 SYDVKM. V lost 6 bases to trimming and J lost 5 bases; unmatched junction nucleotides: 9. CDR3 length: 15 amino acids. The CDR3 bases are TGTGCCAGCAGCCAATCAGGACAGGGGGAATATGGCTACACCTTC. Its protein product is CASSQSGQGEYGYTF.

This chain uses TRBV2 with TRBJ1-1; 8 bases line up with TRBD1. After removal of 6 bases from V and 3 bases from J, the junction contained 6 bases not matched to a gene. From germline, CDR1 is SNHLY and CDR2 FYNNEI. There are 14 residues in the CDR3. CDR3 in amino acids: CASSQMTGDTEAFF. In DNA form, the CDR3 reads TGTGCCAGCAGCCAGATGACAGGGGACACTGAAGCTTTCTTT. The whole variable domain, remainder taken from reference TRBV2 and TRBJ1-1, is EPEVTQTPSHQVTQMGQEVILRCVPISNHLYFYWYRQILGQKVEFLVSFYNNEISEKSEIFDDQFSVERPDGSNFTLKIRSTKLEDSAMYFCASSQMTGDTEAFFGQGTRLTVV.

The V gene is TRBV2, the J gene TRBJ1-2; D perhaps matches TRBD1 (5 bases). V was trimmed by 9 bases and J by 0 bases, leaving 20 bases between them. Germline CDR1 and CDR2: SNHLY and FYNNEI. The CDR3 runs to 16 residues. The CDR3 is CASPGGAPRANYGYTF. For the CDR3, the DNA is TGTGCCAGTCCAGGAGGGGCCCCTCGGGCTAACTATGGCTACACCTTC.

In this sample, this clone turned up once. The chain is built from TRBV5-1 and TRBJ1-3, with 8 bases that match TRBD1. With V trimmed by 7 bases and J by 4 bases, 10 bases remained unmatched. The V gene's germline CDR1 is SGHRS and CDR2 YFSETQ. The CDR3 spans 15 residues. DNA for the CDR3: TGCGCCAGCTCCCCGTCAGGGGGCTCCGGAAACACCATATATTTT. It translates to CASSPSGGSGNTIYF.

This sequence joins TRBV27 and TRBJ2-6; 9 bases agree with TRBD1. Germline CDR1 and CDR2: MNHEY and SMNVEV (reference sequence). This CDR3 comprises 18 residues. V dropped 3 bases and J dropped 0; count of bases not matched to a gene: 6. CDR3 bases: TGTGCCAGCAGTTTGTTGGGGACAGGGAGCTCTGGGGCCAACGTCCTGACTTTC. Translated, it gives CASSLLGTGSSGANVLTF.

The V gene is TRBV15, the J gene TRBJ2-2; 7 nucleotides match TRBD2. Trimming at V came to 2 bases and at J to 4 bases, leaving 7 bases not matched to a gene. Germline V gene data show CDR1 as LNHNV and CDR2 as YYDKDF (reference sequence). The CDR3 covers 16 residues. This CDR3 is CATSRRWDYPTGELFF. The CDR3 nucleotides are TGTGCCACCAGCAGAAGATGGGACTACCCCACCGGGGAGCTGTTTTTT. Full variable domain (rest looked up from reference TRBV15 and TRBJ2-2): DAMVIQNPRYQVTQFGKPVTLSCSQTLNHNVMYWYQQKSSQAPKLLFHYYDKDFNNEADTPDNFQSRRPNTSFCFLDIRSPGLGDTAMYLCATSRRWDYPTGELFFGEGSRLTVL.

The V gene is TRBV19, the J gene TRBJ2-7; 9 bases line up with TRBD1. The V gene end was trimmed by 6 bases and the J gene end by 6 bases; junction bases not matched to a gene: 15. The CDR3 is 16 amino acids. Germline CDR1 LNHDA, CDR2 SQIVND (reference sequence). The CDR3 DNA sequence: TGTGCCAGTAGCCCGGGACAGGGTAGAAATTATGGCGAGCAGTACTTC. Amino acids: CASSPGQGRNYGEQYF.

The chain has TRBV4-1 and TRBJ2-3, with 8 bases matching TRBD2. This CDR3 is 16 amino acids long. V trimming: 0 bases; J trimming: 6 bases; junction bases outside the gene matches: 8. Germline CDR1 reads MGHRA; CDR2 reads YSYEKL. The CDR3 sequence is CASSQEGTGGQDTQYF. The DNA for the CDR3 is TGCGCCAGCAGCCAAGAGGGCACGGGGGGGCAGGATACGCAGTATTTT.

The J gene is TRBJ2-7, the V gene TRBV10-3; 12 positions match TRBD2. Trimming cost V 0 bases and J 3 bases; bases outside gene matches: 3. The CDR3 is made up of 16 amino acids. Germline-derived CDR1 and CDR2 are ENHRY and SYGVKD. The CDR3 loop reads CAISESPSGGGYEQYF. CDR3 coding DNA: TGTGCCATCAGTGAGTCGCCTAGCGGGGGGGGCTACGAGCAGTACTTC.

The chain combines TRBV12-5 with TRBJ2-7; TRBD1 agrees at 8 bases. Germline CDR1 and CDR2: LGHNT and FRNRAP. V was pared by 1 base and J by 6 bases, with 5 bases of the junction left unmatched. The CDR3 has 14 amino acids. The CDR3 sequence is CASGLGTGRSEQYF. DNA for the CDR3: TGTGCTAGTGGTTTGGGGACAGGGAGGTCCGAGCAGTACTTC.

The rearrangement uses TRBV6-1 and TRBJ1-2; 9 bases fit TRBD1. The CDR3 is made up of 15 amino acids. The germline V gene has CDR1 MNHNS and CDR2 SASEGT. Losses at the gene ends were 5 bases for V and 8 bases for J; bases not matched to a gene: 12. CDR3 in amino acids: CASSRQQGASGGYTF. The CDR3 DNA sequence: TGTGCCAGCAGTAGGCAACAGGGGGCGTCGGGCGGCTACACCTTC.

V is TRBV7-2 and J is TRBJ1-4; no reliable D call. The V end was cut by 5 bases, the J end by 4 bases, with 11 bases between. Germline lookup yields CDR1 SGHTA and CDR2 FQGNSA. The CDR3 contains 14 residues. The CDR3 DNA reads as TGTGCCAGCAGCGGACTGCTGATTAATGAAAAACTGTTTTTT. Protein sequence: CASSGLLINEKLFF.

This chain uses TRBV7-2 with TRBJ1-3; 8 nucleotides match TRBD1. The CDR3 sequence is 17 residues long. Germline values: CDR1 SGHTA, CDR2 FQGNSA. V was clipped by 3 bases and J by 0 bases; unmatched bases: 7. The CDR3, as DNA: TGTGCCAGCAGCTTCGGACAGGGCTCTCTCTCTGGAAACACCATATATTTT. Translated: CASSFGQGSLSGNTIYF.

The chain employs TRBV9 and TRBJ2-7; the D gene is possibly TRBD2 (5 bases). In germline, CDR1 is SGDLS, CDR2 YYNGEE. CDR3 length: 13 residues. Trimming left V 4 bases short and J 0 bases short, with 8 bases between. CDR3 DNA sequence: TGTGCCAGCAGCCAAGGGAGCTCCTACGAGCAGTACTTC. Translated, it gives CASSQGSSYEQYF.

As to this clone: This sample includes further DNA sequences coding for the same CDR3. This chain links TRBV27 with TRBJ2-3; a weak D match, TRBD2 (6 bases). Trimming took off 5 bases at V and 4 bases at J, with 13 bases between the two ends. Germline-derived CDR1 and CDR2 are MNHEY and SMNVEV (reference sequence). The CDR3 contains 14 residues. The CDR3 loop is CASSHGGSADTQYF. CDR3 DNA: TGTGCCAGCAGTCATGGAGGGAGCGCAGATACGCAGTATTTT.

The chain uses TRBV28 and TRBJ2-7; weak D call: TRBD2 (5 bases). There are 14 residues in the CDR3. The V gene's germline CDR1 is MDHEN and CDR2 SYDVKM. Trimming took off 4 bases at V and 4 bases at J, with 14 bases between the two ends. The CDR3 loop is CASSYRGFVYEQYF. The CDR3 DNA follows: TGTGCCAGCAGTTATCGGGGTTTCGTTTACGAGCAGTACTTC.

V and J are TRBV27 and TRBJ2-1; TRBD2 matches 11 bases. The CDR3 spans 19 residues. Germline CDR1 reads MNHEY; CDR2 reads SMNVEV (reference sequence). With 5 bases clipped from V and 2 bases from J, the junction kept 14 bases outside the gene matches. CDR3 bases: TGTGCCAGCAGTCCCTCTAGCGGGGGGACTCCTTTCACCTACAATGAGCAGTTCTTC. This translates into CASSPSSGGTPFTYNEQFF.

V and J are TRBV19 and TRBJ1-1, with D possibly being TRBD1 (6 bases). V gave up 9 bases and J gave up 8 bases, with 19 bases separating them. The CDR3 has 13 amino acids. Germline V gene sequence: CDR1 LNHDA, CDR2 SQIVND (reference sequence). The CDR3 is CARTTRGRAEAFF. CDR3 in DNA: TGTGCCAGAACCACCAGGGGACGTGCCGAAGCTTTCTTT.

On this clone: Mismatch with germline at one junction end may stem from a read error. This CDR3 is CASSSQGVGETQYF. The CDR3 DNA follows: TGTGCTAGCAGCTCACAGGGGGTTGGGGAGACCCAGTACTTC. The chain recombines TRBV7-7 with TRBJ2-5; 8 bases are shared with TRBD1. From germline, CDR1 is SSHAT and CDR2 FNYEAQ (reference sequence). This CDR3 is built from 14 residues.

The J gene is TRBJ2-2, the V gene TRBV30, with D unclear. The CDR3 spans 13 residues. CDR1 GTSNPN and CDR2 SVGIG come from the germline V gene (reference sequence). V lost 6 bases, J lost 2 bases, and 10 bases lay in between. The CDR3 reads CACQVLNTGELFF. For the CDR3, the DNA is TGTGCCTGCCAGGTATTAAACACCGGGGAGCTGTTTTTT.